These T cell receptor beta chains were read from a single sample in a study of cytomegalovirus exposure and HLA in healthy donors. TCRdb's copy holds only in-frame clones and misses some; the assay was immunoSEQ multiplex PCR. The sample yields 180,000 or so clones, just over 75% seen once. The specimen sequenced was PBMCs. Every receptor here comes from a woman between 55 and 75 years old in good health and CMV-seropositive. The CDR3 runs from the conserved cysteine through the conserved F or W. The order of the fields is V gene, D gene, J gene, CDR3 protein. D genes are given only for firm matches.

V gene: TRBV7-2
D gene: TRBD2
J gene: TRBJ2-7
CDR3 protein: CASSYSGTSGSYEQYF

V gene: TRBV7-6
D gene: TRBD1
J gene: TRBJ1-4
CDR3 protein: CASSLGTGDEKLFF

V gene: TRBV6-5
D gene: .
J gene: TRBJ2-6
CDR3 protein: CASNRASGANGLTF

V gene: TRBV9
D gene: .
J gene: TRBJ2-3
CDR3 protein: CASSVRLSGWTDTQYF

V gene: TRBV7-2
D gene: TRBD2
J gene: TRBJ2-1
CDR3 protein: CASTTSSGNIGYEQFF

V gene: TRBV9
D gene: .
J gene: TRBJ1-2
CDR3 protein: CASSASTANYGYTF

V gene: TRBV6-1
D gene: .
J gene: TRBJ1-1
CDR3 protein: CASSEGVLSTEAFF

V gene: TRBV28
D gene: TRBD1
J gene: TRBJ1-1
CDR3 protein: CASNIRTGGAEAFF

V gene: TRBV14
D gene: TRBD2
J gene: TRBJ2-7
CDR3 protein: CASSQDGGDSGYEQYF

V gene: TRBV5-1
D gene: .
J gene: TRBJ2-3
CDR3 protein: CASEEASTDTQYF

V gene: TRBV15
D gene: TRBD1
J gene: TRBJ2-4
CDR3 protein: CATSRPQGVQYF

V gene: TRBV29-1
D gene: TRBD2
J gene: TRBJ2-1
CDR3 protein: CSVTTSGGGDEQFF

V gene: TRBV5-1
D gene: TRBD1
J gene: TRBJ2-7
CDR3 protein: CASSLAVGTGLLEQYF

V gene: TRBV28
D gene: .
J gene: TRBJ1-5
CDR3 protein: CASLLSSGRGNQPQHF

V gene: TRBV30
D gene: TRBD2
J gene: TRBJ2-7
CDR3 protein: CAWSPPGLAGVLQYF

V gene: TRBV30
D gene: TRBD1
J gene: TRBJ1-5
CDR3 protein: CAWSGGQGVNQPQHF

V gene: TRBV5-1
D gene: .
J gene: TRBJ1-1
CDR3 protein: CASSWGGSGPWNTEAFF

V gene: TRBV14
D gene: TRBD1
J gene: TRBJ2-2
CDR3 protein: CASSRKGDSITNTGELFF

V gene: TRBV13
D gene: TRBD1
J gene: TRBJ1-3
CDR3 protein: CASSGPLRDSGNTIYF

V gene: TRBV18
D gene: .
J gene: TRBJ1-1
CDR3 protein: CASSPLPRQGGNTEAFF

V gene: TRBV5-4
D gene: TRBD1
J gene: TRBJ1-2
CDR3 protein: CASSSASGQALYGYTF

V gene: TRBV10-3
D gene: TRBD1
J gene: TRBJ1-1
CDR3 protein: CARRQGSDSEAFF

V gene: TRBV29-1
D gene: TRBD1
J gene: TRBJ2-5
CDR3 protein: CSVLPRTGTETQYF

V gene: TRBV6-5
D gene: .
J gene: TRBJ2-5
CDR3 protein: CASSYASGEETQYF

V gene: TRBV5-4
D gene: TRBD1
J gene: TRBJ1-2
CDR3 protein: CASSLGLQGGSGYTF

V gene: TRBV2
D gene: TRBD1
J gene: TRBJ2-3
CDR3 protein: CASRGQGADTQYF

V gene: TRBV4-1
D gene: TRBD2
J gene: TRBJ2-7
CDR3 protein: CASSQEYLTSGAYEQYF

V gene: TRBV30
D gene: .
J gene: TRBJ1-1
CDR3 protein: CAFDYTEAFF

V gene: TRBV14
D gene: .
J gene: TRBJ2-1
CDR3 protein: CASSQGGQRLHSYNEQFF

V gene: TRBV5-8
D gene: .
J gene: TRBJ2-5
CDR3 protein: CASSLGTGQGQETQYF

V gene: TRBV2
D gene: .
J gene: TRBJ1-4
CDR3 protein: CASSERPGFNEKLFF

V gene: TRBV2
D gene: .
J gene: TRBJ1-5
CDR3 protein: CARRDYSNQPQHF

V gene: TRBV19
D gene: TRBD1
J gene: TRBJ1-2
CDR3 protein: CASSIGTGLYGYTF

V gene: TRBV2
D gene: .
J gene: TRBJ1-1
CDR3 protein: CASSEETDSEAFF

V gene: TRBV28
D gene: TRBD1
J gene: TRBJ2-2
CDR3 protein: CASRTGTGNTGELFF

V gene: TRBV25-1
D gene: TRBD1
J gene: TRBJ1-4
CDR3 protein: CASSGSGTGRDLGEKLFF

V gene: TRBV19
D gene: .
J gene: TRBJ1-4
CDR3 protein: CASSIRADNEKLFF

V gene: TRBV28
D gene: .
J gene: TRBJ1-1
CDR3 protein: CASTPSQGFTEAFF

V gene: TRBV6-5
D gene: TRBD1
J gene: TRBJ1-6
CDR3 protein: CASSRGRNSPLHF

V gene: TRBV6-1
D gene: .
J gene: TRBJ1-2
CDR3 protein: CASRELTGPYGYTF

V gene: TRBV7-3
D gene: TRBD2
J gene: TRBJ2-1
CDR3 protein: CASSAQGGSSYNEQFF

V gene: TRBV6-1
D gene: TRBD1
J gene: TRBJ2-3
CDR3 protein: CASSDGQGTDTQYF

V gene: TRBV7-2
D gene: TRBD2
J gene: TRBJ2-3
CDR3 protein: CASSSSTSGAWNF

V gene: TRBV9
D gene: .
J gene: TRBJ2-7
CDR3 protein: CASSPGLITYEQYF

V gene: TRBV5-1
D gene: .
J gene: TRBJ2-6
CDR3 protein: CASSLGPSGANGLTF

V gene: TRBV28
D gene: .
J gene: TRBJ1-5
CDR3 protein: CASNPVVNQPQHF

V gene: TRBV27
D gene: .
J gene: TRBJ1-5
CDR3 protein: CASSSGYSNQPQHF

V gene: TRBV28
D gene: TRBD1
J gene: TRBJ2-7
CDR3 protein: CASSIGVGDSSYEQYF

V gene: TRBV18
D gene: .
J gene: TRBJ1-1
CDR3 protein: CASSSGEGTEAFF

V gene: TRBV9
D gene: .
J gene: TRBJ1-5
CDR3 protein: CASSEQGNQPQHF

V gene: TRBV18
D gene: .
J gene: TRBJ2-5
CDR3 protein: CASSPGMGVETQYF

V gene: TRBV4-2
D gene: TRBD2
J gene: TRBJ2-2
CDR3 protein: CASSQGSSSGPGELFF

V gene: TRBV28
D gene: .
J gene: TRBJ2-2
CDR3 protein: CASRPQGSGELFF

V gene: TRBV27
D gene: .
J gene: TRBJ2-7
CDR3 protein: CASSTYRVSHEQYF

V gene: TRBV7-3
D gene: .
J gene: TRBJ2-2
CDR3 protein: CASSKDGGVNTGELFF

V gene: TRBV5-8
D gene: TRBD1
J gene: TRBJ2-7
CDR3 protein: CASSHHRGKGRRDSYEQYF

V gene: TRBV5-8
D gene: .
J gene: TRBJ1-1
CDR3 protein: CASSRGLRAEAFF